The entry below gives a single TCR beta chain sequence along with its context. This sample is drawn from a study of cytomegalovirus exposure and HLA in healthy donors. It was with 60 Vbeta and 13 Jbeta primers that the PCR ran. TCRdb keeps only in-frame clones here, not all; method: immunoSEQ multiplex PCR. The sample records over 150,000 clones, around three quarters being singletons. The source material was PBMCs. This TCR came from a woman between 50 and 59 years old in good health and CMV-seropositive.

In DNA, the CDR3 is TGTGCCAGCTCTCACGGAACAGCGAACACCGGGGAGCTGTTTTTT. The encoded protein is CASSHGTANTGELFF. The chain recombines TRBV18 with TRBJ2-2; D gene unclear. The CDR3 spans 15 residues. V was clipped by 6 bases and J by 0 bases, with 11 bases between them. Germline V lookup: CDR1 KGHSH, CDR2 LQKENI.